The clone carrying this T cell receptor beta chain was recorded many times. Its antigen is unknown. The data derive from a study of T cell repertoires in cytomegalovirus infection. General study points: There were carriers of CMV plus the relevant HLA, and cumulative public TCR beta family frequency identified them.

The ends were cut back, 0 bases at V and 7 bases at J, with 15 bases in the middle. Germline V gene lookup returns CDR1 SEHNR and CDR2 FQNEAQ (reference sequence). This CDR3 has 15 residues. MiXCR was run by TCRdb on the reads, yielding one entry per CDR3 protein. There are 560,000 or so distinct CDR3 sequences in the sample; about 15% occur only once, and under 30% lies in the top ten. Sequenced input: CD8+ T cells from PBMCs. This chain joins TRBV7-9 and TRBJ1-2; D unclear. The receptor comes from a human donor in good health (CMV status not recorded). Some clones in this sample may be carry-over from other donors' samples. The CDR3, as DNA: TGTGCCAGCAGCTTAGCGTCGCTTTCGGATCGTGGCTACACCTTC. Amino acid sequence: CASSLASLSDRGYTF.